The 17 T cell receptor beta chains below all came from one sample that was sequenced in a study of T cell responses to AZD1222 COVID-19 vaccine. Sequenced by immunoSEQ multiplex PCR; TCRdb stores in-frame clones only, minus some. The repertoire includes about 140,000 clones, around 90% of them detected once, and about 3% sits in the top ten. This material consisted of peripheral blood, taken on day 0 of AZD1222 vaccination. All receptors come from an adult in good health.

J is TRBJ1-1 and V is TRBV5-4; tentatively, D is TRBD1 (5 bases). Germline CDR1 reads SGHNT; CDR2 reads YYREEE (reference sequence). CDR3 length: 14 amino acids. Trimming left V 4 bases short and J 5 bases short, with 15 bases between. The CDR3 DNA follows: TGTGCCAGCAGCCCACATTGGGGCTTGACTGAAGCTTTCTTT. Its translation is CASSPHWGLTEAFF.

The chain carries TRBV27 and TRBJ2-1; 7 bases map to TRBD2. This CDR3 is 14 amino acids long. From germline, CDR1 is MNHEY and CDR2 SMNVEV (reference sequence). Trimming cost V 11 bases and J 10 bases; bases outside gene matches: 17. CDR3 in amino acids: CACRRGGPVNEQFF. CDR3 bases: TGTGCCTGCCGGCGGGGAGGGCCGGTAAACGAGCAGTTCTTC.

The chain recombines TRBV28 with TRBJ2-5; D not resolved. The CDR3 runs 14 residues. V lost 2 bases and J lost 7, with 14 bases in between. The germline V gene encodes CDR1 MDHEN and CDR2 SYDVKM. The CDR3 loop is CASSLGSDVGTQYF. The CDR3 DNA sequence: TGTGCCAGCAGTTTAGGCTCGGACGTTGGGACCCAGTACTTC.

This clone appeared once. V is TRBV6-1 and J is TRBJ1-4; TRBD1 matches 9 bases. Germline assignment: CDR1 MNHNS and CDR2 SASEGT. V lost 2 bases to trimming and J lost 5 bases; unmatched junction nucleotides: 6. This CDR3 comprises 16 residues. CDR3 nucleotide sequence: TGTGCCAGCAGTGAACGGGACAGGGCGGGAAATGAAAAACTGTTTTTT. Translation: CASSERDRAGNEKLFF.

The genes are TRBV7-2 and TRBJ2-2; D remains unclear. The V and J ends lost 5 bases and 6 bases respectively, with 10 bases between them. Germline CDR1 reads SGHTA; CDR2 reads FQGNSA. The CDR3 runs 13 residues. CDR3 bases: TGTGCCAGCAGCCCTGTTGAGGCCGGGGAGCTGTTTTTT. Protein: CASSPVEAGELFF.

This chain links TRBV29-1 with TRBJ2-4; no firm D call. The V end was cut by 3 bases, the J end by 9 bases, with 9 bases between. CDR1 is SQVTM and CDR2 is ANQGSEA in the germline V gene. The CDR3 has 11 residues. In DNA, the CDR3 is TGCAGCGTTGATTCTGGTCCCATTCAGTACTTC. This translates into CSVDSGPIQYF.

The gene calls are TRBV5-8 and TRBJ2-5, with D possibly TRBD1 on 5 matching bases. Germline lookup yields CDR1 SGHTS and CDR2 YDEGEE. The CDR3 is 15 residues long. V was trimmed by 0 bases and J by 3 bases, leaving 12 bases between them. The CDR3 bases are TGTGCCAGCAGCTTGGGTCGACAGACAGAAGAGACCCAGTACTTC. Its translation is CASSLGRQTEETQYF.

This clone was detected once. The chain carries TRBV27 and TRBJ1-4; 8 bases are a match to TRBD1. V was pared by 3 bases and J by 12 bases, with 6 bases of the junction left unmatched. The CDR3 is 13 residues long. Germline loops: CDR1 MNHEY, CDR2 SMNVEV (reference sequence). The CDR3 nucleotides are TGTGCCAGCAGTTTCCTCAGGGGGCCGCAACTGTTTTTT. It codes for CASSFLRGPQLFF.

The V and J genes are TRBV9 and TRBJ2-3; tentative D call: TRBD2 (6 bases). CDR1 and CDR2 (germline): SGDLS, YYNGEE. This CDR3 spans 15 amino acids. Trimming removed 0 bases at V and 3 bases at J, with 11 bases between. CDR3 sequence reads: CASSVVGGRTDTQYF. The CDR3 bases are TGTGCCAGCAGCGTAGTGGGGGGTAGAACAGATACGCAGTATTTT.

CDR3 sequence (DNA): TGCGCCAGCAGCCAAGACGAGGGGGCGATCTATGGCTACACCTTC. This sequence encodes CASSQDEGAIYGYTF. The V call is TRBV4-3, the J call TRBJ1-2, with 7 bases aligning to TRBD1. The CDR3 consists of 15 residues. With 0 bases clipped from V and 4 bases from J, the junction kept 5 bases outside the gene matches. The germline CDR1 and CDR2 sequences are LGHNA and YSLEER.

The chain couples TRBV19 to TRBJ1-2; TRBD1 matches at 11 bases. The germline gives CDR1 LNHDA, CDR2 SQIVND (reference sequence). This CDR3 has 14 amino acids. After removal of 3 bases from V and 7 bases from J, the junction contained 4 bases not matched to a gene. CDR3 sequence reads: CASSMDRGLSGYTF. CDR3 bases: TGTGCCAGTAGTATGGACAGGGGGCTCTCTGGCTACACCTTC.

The rearrangement joins TRBV2 to TRBJ2-3; D could derive from TRBD1 or TRBD2 (5 bases each). Trimming pared 4 bases from V and 1 base from J, leaving 6 bases between. The length of the CDR3 is 13 residues. The germline V gene encodes CDR1 SNHLY and CDR2 FYNNEI. The CDR3 nucleotides read TGTGCCAGCAGTGGAGGGGGCACAGATACGCAGTATTTT. Protein product: CASSGGGTDTQYF.

This chain joins TRBV5-1 and TRBJ2-3; D unresolved. The CDR3 runs 14 residues. V was clipped by 0 bases and J by 3 bases, with 8 bases between them. CDR1 and CDR2 (germline): SGHRS, YFSETQ. The CDR3 reads CASSLGTVTDTQYF. The CDR3 DNA follows: TGCGCCAGCAGCTTGGGAACAGTTACAGATACGCAGTATTTT.

The chain couples TRBV3-1 (or the pseudogene TRBV3-2) to TRBJ1-6, with D unclear. This CDR3 contains 12 residues. The germline V gene has CDR1 LGHDT and CDR2 YNNKEL (reference sequence). V gave up 6 bases and J gave up 8 bases, with 8 bases separating them. This CDR3 is CASSRLDSPLHF. The CDR3 DNA reads TGTGCCAGCAGTAGACTTGATTCACCCCTCCACTTT.

The chain couples TRBV11-2 to TRBJ1-3; D unclear. Between the trimmed V and J ends, which lost 4 bases and 0 bases, there was a span of 10 bases. Germline V gives CDR1 SGHAT, CDR2 FQNNGV. This CDR3 spans 15 amino acids. CDR3 in amino acids: CASSSQVLSGNTIYF. In nucleotides, the CDR3 is TGTGCCAGCAGCTCTCAGGTGCTCTCTGGAAACACCATATATTTT.

The count of this clone is one. This chain uses TRBV7-9 with TRBJ1-1; D is undetermined. Germline V CDR1 and CDR2: SEHNR, FQNEAQ (reference sequence). V lost 3 bases to trimming and J lost 4 bases, with 3 bases between them. The CDR3 has 11 amino acids. Written as DNA, the CDR3 is TGTGCCAGCAGCTTTTCCACTGAAGCTTTCTTT. Its protein product is CASSFSTEAFF.

The gene calls are TRBV4-3 and TRBJ2-3; TRBD2 matches 8 bases. Per germline, CDR1 LGHNA and CDR2 YSLEER. V lost 3 bases and J lost 8; bases outside the gene matches: 19. The CDR3 is 18 amino acids. CDR3 coding DNA: TGCGCCAGCAGCCACCAATGGGAGGGAAGCGGGGGCCCTGGTACGCAGTATTTT. Amino acid sequence: CASSHQWEGSGGPGTQYF.